This T cell receptor (beta chain) is from a study of blood T cells in healthy people across ages. About the study: The capture of about one barcoded beta molecule per two T cells was achieved by template switching. Whole-study results and caveats: It was not known whether donors were CMV positive (a possible confounder of expanded clonotype changes).

This clonotype was seen a handful of times. Its antigen is still unknown. Germline CDR1 and CDR2: SGHTA and FQGTGA. CDR3 length equals 13 residues. The authors ran a second PCR of 7 to 11 cycles using a sample-barcoded 5' primer and a J-beta primer mix. TCRdb processed the 5' RACE reads anew with MiXCR; each CDR3 protein has one entry. The sample holds approximately 880,000 distinct CDR3 sequences, around 49% seen once. This TCR was sampled from a man under 40 in good health. This chain links TRBV7-3 with TRBJ2-5; a weak D match, TRBD2 (6 bases). The J call is in doubt because the DNA end fits TRBJ2-7 better. The sample taken for sequencing was blood. CDR3 sequence: CASSLETRNEQYF. CDR3 bases: TGTGCCAGCAGCTTAGAGACTAGAAACGAGCAGTACTTC.